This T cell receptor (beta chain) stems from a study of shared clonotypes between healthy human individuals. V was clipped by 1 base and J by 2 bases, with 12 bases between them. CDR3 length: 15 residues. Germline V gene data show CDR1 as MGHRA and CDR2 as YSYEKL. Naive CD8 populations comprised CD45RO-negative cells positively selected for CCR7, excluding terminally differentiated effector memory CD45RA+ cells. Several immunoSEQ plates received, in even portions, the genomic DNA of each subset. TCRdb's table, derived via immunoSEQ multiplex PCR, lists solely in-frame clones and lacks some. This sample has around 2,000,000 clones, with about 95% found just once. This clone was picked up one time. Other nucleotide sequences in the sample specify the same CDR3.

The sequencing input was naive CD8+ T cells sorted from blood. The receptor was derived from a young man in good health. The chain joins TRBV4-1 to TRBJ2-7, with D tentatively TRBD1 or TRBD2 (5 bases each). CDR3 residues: CASSQARGSTYEQYF. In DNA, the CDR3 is TGCGCCAGCAGCCAAGCCCGGGGCTCTACCTACGAGCAGTACTTC.